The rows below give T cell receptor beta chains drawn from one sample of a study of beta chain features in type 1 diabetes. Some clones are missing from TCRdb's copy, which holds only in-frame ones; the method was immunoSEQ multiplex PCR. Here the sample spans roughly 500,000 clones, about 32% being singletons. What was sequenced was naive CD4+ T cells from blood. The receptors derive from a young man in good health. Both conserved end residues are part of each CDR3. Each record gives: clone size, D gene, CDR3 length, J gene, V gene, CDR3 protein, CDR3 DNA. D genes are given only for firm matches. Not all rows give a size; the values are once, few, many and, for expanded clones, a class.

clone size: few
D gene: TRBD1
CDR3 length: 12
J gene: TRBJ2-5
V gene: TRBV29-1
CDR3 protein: CSVRQGQETQYF
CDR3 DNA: TGCAGCGTCAGACAGGGCCAAGAGACCCAGTACTTC

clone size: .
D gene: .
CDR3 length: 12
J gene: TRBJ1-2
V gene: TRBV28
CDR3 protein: CASRYLNSGYTF
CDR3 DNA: TGTGCCAGCAGATACCTAAATTCGGGCTACACCTTC

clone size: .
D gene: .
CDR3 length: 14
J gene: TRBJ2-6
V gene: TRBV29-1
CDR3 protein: CSVKRSAGANVLTF
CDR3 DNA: TGCAGCGTCAAACGGAGCGCTGGGGCCAACGTCCTGACTTTC

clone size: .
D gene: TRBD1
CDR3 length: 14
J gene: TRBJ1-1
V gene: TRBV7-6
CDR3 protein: CASSTLQGAFEAFF
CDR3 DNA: TGTGCCAGCAGCACCTTACAGGGGGCTTTTGAAGCTTTCTTT

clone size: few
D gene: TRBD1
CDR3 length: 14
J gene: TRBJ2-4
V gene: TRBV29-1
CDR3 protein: CSVEAHPQGNIQYF
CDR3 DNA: TGCAGCGTTGAAGCACACCCACAGGGGAACATTCAGTACTTC

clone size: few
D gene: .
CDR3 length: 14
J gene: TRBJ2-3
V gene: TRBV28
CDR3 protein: CASGIPEGADTQYF
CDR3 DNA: TGTGCCAGCGGTATACCAGAGGGAGCCGATACGCAGTATTTT

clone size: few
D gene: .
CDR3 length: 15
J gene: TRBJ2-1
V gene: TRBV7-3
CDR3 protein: CASSLTGASYNEQFF
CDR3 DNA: TGTGCCAGCAGCTTAACGGGAGCTTCGTACAATGAGCAGTTCTTC

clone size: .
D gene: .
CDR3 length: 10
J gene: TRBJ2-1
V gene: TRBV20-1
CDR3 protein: CILQGNEQFF
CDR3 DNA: TGCATCCTGCAGGGGAATGAGCAGTTCTTC

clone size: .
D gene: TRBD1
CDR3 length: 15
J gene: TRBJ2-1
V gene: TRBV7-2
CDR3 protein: CASSLQGARHNEQFF
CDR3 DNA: TGTGCCAGCAGCCTACAGGGGGCGCGGCACAATGAGCAGTTCTTC

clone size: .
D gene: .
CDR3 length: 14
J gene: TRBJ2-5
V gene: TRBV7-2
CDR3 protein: CASSAKNWEETQYF
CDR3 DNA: TGTGCCAGCAGCGCCAAAAACTGGGAAGAGACCCAGTACTTC

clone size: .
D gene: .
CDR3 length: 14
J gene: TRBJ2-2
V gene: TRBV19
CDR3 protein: CASSPSANTGELFF
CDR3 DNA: TGTGCCAGTAGCCCGAGCGCGAACACCGGGGAGCTGTTTTTT

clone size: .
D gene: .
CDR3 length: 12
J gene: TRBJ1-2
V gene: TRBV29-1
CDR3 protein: CSVEGERDGYTF
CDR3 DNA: TGCAGCGTTGAAGGAGAAAGGGACGGCTACACCTTC

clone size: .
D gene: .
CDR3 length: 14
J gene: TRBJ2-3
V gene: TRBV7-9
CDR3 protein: CASSFSGPTDTQYF
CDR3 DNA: TGTGCCAGCAGCTTCTCGGGGCCCACAGATACGCAGTATTTT

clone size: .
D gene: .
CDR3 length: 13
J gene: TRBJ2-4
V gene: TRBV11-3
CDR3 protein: CASSLGGPAIQYF
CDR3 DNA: TGTGCCAGCAGCCTTGGGGGGCCGGCCATTCAGTACTTC

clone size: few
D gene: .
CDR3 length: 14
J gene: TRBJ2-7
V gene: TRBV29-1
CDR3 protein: CSARDSLLTYEQYF
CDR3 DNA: TGCAGCGCTAGGGACTCACTCCTCACCTACGAGCAGTACTTC

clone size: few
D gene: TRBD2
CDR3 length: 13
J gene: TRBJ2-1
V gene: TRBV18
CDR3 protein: CASSPDNAGGPFF
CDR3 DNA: TGTGCCAGCTCACCAGACAACGCGGGAGGGCCCTTCTTC

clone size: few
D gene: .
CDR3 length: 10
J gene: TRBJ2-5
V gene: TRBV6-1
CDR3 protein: CALDRETQYF
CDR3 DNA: TGTGCCTTAGATAGGGAGACCCAGTACTTC

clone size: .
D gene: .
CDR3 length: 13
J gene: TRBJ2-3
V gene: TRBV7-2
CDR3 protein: CASSLGHTDTQYF
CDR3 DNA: TGTGCCAGCAGCTTAGGCCACACAGATACGCAGTATTTT

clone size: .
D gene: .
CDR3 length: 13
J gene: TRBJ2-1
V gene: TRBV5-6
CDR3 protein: CASSLSGWGEQFF
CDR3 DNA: TGTGCCAGCAGCTTAAGCGGGTGGGGTGAGCAGTTCTTC

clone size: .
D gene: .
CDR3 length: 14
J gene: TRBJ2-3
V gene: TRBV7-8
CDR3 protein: CASSPYRSTDTQYF
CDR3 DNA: TGTGCCAGCAGCCCATACAGGAGCACAGATACGCAGTATTTT

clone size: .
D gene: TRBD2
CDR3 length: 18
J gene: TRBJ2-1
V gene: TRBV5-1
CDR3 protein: CASSLGPERESDNNEQFF
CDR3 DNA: TGCGCCAGCAGCTTGGGGCCCGAGCGGGAGAGCGACAATAATGAGCAGTTCTTC

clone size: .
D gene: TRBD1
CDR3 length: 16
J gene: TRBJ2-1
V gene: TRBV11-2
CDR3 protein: CASRTAPGQGYNEQFF
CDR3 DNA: TGTGCCAGCAGAACAGCCCCGGGACAGGGGTACAATGAGCAGTTCTTC

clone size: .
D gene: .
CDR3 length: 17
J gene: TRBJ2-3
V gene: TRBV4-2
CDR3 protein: CASSQDKLAGSTDTQYF
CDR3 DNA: TGTGCCAGCAGCCAAGATAAACTAGCAGGTAGCACAGATACGCAGTATTTT

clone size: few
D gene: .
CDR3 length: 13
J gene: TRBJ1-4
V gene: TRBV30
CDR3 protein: CAWSRPSNEKLFF
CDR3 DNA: TGTGCCTGGAGTCGCCCGAGTAATGAAAAACTGTTTTTT

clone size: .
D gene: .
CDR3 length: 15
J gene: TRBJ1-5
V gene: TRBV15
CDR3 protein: CATSRANTLGQPQHF
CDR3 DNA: TGTGCCACCAGCAGAGCTAACACCCTGGGCCAGCCCCAGCATTTT

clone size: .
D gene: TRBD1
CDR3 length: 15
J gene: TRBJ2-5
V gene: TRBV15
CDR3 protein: CATSRVRDRQETQYF
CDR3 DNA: TGTGCCACCAGCAGAGTCCGGGACAGACAAGAGACCCAGTACTTC

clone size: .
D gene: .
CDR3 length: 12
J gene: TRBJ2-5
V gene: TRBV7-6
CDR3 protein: CASSLRKETQYF
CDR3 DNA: TGTGCCAGCAGCTTACGAAAAGAGACCCAGTACTTC

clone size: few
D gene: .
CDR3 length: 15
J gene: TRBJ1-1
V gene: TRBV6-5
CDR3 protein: CASSYSNAGDTEAFF
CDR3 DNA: TGTGCCAGCAGTTACTCGAACGCTGGGGACACTGAAGCTTTCTTT

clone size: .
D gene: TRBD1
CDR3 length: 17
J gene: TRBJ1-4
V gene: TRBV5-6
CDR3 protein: CASSSSRDRVLMEKLFF
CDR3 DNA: TGTGCCAGCAGCTCGTCCCGGGACAGGGTCTTAATGGAAAAACTGTTTTTT

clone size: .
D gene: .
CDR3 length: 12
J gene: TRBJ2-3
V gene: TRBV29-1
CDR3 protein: CSVALGADTQYF
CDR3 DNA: TGCAGCGTTGCTCTTGGCGCAGATACGCAGTATTTT

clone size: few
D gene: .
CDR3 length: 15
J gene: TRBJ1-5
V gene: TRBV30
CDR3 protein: CAWSGGLATHQPQHF
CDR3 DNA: TGTGCCTGGAGTGGAGGTCTAGCGACACATCAGCCCCAGCATTTT

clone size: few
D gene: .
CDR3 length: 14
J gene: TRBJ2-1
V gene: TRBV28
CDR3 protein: CASLSPRRRNEQFF
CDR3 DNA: TGTGCCAGCCTGAGCCCGCGGAGGCGTAATGAGCAGTTCTTC

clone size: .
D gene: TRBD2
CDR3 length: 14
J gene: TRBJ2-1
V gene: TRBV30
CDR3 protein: CAWSDWDYDNEQFF
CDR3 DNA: TGTGCCTGGAGTGACTGGGACTACGACAATGAGCAGTTCTTC

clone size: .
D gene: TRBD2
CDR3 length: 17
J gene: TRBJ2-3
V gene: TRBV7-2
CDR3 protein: CASTRRVQRDGTDTQYF
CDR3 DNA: TGTGCCAGCACCCGAAGGGTACAGCGGGATGGCACAGATACGCAGTATTTT

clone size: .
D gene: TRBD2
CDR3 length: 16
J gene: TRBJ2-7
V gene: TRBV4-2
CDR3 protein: CASSEGTSGLSYEQYF
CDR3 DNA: TGTGCCAGCAGCGAAGGGACTAGCGGACTCTCCTACGAGCAGTACTTC

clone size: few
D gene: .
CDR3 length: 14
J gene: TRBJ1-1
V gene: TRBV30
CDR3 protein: CAWSVQGLNTEAFF
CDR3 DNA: TGTGCCTGGAGTGTGCAGGGCCTGAACACTGAAGCTTTCTTT

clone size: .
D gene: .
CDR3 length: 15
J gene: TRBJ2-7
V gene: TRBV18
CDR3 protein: CASSPPGRPSYEQYF
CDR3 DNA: TGTGCCAGCTCACCACCCGGGAGACCCTCCTACGAGCAGTACTTC

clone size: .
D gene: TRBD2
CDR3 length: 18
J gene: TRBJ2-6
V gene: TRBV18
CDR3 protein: CASSLGLAVFSGANVLTF
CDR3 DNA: TGTGCCAGCTCACTCGGACTAGCGGTCTTCTCTGGGGCCAACGTCCTGACTTTC

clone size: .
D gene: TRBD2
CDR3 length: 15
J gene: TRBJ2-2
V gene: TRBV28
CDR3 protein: CASSEGLAGVGELFF
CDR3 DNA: TGTGCCAGCAGTGAGGGACTAGCGGGAGTGGGGGAGCTGTTTTTT

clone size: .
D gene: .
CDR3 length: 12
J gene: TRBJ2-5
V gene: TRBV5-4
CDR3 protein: CATSRDQETQYF
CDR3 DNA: TGTGCCACCAGCAGAGACCAAGAGACCCAGTACTTC

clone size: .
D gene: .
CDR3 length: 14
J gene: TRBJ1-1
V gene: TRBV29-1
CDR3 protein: CSATRDTMNTEAFF
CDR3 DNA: TGCAGCGCCACCAGGGACACTATGAACACTGAAGCTTTCTTT

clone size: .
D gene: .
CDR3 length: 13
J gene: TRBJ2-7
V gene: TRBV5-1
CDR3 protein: CASSLPTPYEQYF
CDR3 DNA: TGCGCCAGCAGCTTGCCGACACCGTACGAGCAGTACTTC

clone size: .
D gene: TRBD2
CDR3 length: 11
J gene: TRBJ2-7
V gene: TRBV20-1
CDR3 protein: CSLADYYEQYF
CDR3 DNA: TGCAGTCTAGCGGACTACTACGAGCAGTACTTC

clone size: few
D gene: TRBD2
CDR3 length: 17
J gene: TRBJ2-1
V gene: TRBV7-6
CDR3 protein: CASSLALAGSSYNEQFF
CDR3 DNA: TGTGCCAGCAGCTTAGCCCTAGCGGGGAGCTCCTACAATGAGCAGTTCTTC

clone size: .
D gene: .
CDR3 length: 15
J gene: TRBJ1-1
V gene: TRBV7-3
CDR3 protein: CASSPHGVGDTEAFF
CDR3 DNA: TGTGCCAGCAGCCCCCACGGGGTCGGGGACACTGAAGCTTTCTTT